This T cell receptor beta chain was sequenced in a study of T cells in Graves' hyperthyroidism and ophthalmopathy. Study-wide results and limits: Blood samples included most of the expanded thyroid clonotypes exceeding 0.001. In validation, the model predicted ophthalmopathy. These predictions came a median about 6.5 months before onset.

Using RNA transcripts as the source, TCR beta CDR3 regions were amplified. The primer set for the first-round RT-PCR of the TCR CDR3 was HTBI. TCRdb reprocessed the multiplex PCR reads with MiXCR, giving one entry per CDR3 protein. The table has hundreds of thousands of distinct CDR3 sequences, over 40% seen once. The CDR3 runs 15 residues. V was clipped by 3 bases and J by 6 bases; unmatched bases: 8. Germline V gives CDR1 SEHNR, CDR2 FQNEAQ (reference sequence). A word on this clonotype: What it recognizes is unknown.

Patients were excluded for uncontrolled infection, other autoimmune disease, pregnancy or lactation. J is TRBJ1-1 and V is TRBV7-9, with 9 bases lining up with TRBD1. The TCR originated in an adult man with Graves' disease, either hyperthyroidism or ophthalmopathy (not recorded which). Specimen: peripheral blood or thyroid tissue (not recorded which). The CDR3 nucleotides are TGTGCCAGCAGCTTGGCCACAGGGGGCAGCTCTGAAGCTTTCTTT. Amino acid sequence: CASSLATGGSSEAFF.